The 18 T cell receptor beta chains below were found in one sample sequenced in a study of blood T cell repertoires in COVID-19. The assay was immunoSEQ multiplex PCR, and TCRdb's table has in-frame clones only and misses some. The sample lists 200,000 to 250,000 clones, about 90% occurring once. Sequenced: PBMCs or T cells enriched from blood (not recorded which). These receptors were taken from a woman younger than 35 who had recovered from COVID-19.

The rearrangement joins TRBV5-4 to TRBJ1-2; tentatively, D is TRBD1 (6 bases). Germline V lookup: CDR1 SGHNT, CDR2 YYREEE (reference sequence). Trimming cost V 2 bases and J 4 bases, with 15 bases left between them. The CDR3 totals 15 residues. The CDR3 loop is CASSFTGKAGYGYTF. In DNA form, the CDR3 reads TGTGCCAGCAGCTTCACAGGGAAGGCGGGCTATGGCTACACCTTC.

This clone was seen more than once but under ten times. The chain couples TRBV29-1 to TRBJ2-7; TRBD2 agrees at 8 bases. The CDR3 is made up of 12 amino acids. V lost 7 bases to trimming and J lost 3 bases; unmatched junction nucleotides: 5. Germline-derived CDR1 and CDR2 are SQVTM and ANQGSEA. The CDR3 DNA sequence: TGCAGCGCCTCCGGGACTAGCTACGAGCAGTACTTC. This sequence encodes CSASGTSYEQYF.

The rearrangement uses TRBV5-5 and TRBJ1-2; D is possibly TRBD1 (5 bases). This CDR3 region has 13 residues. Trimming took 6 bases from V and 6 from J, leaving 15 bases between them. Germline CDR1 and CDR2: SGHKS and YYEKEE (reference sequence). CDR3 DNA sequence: TGTGCCAGCACCTGGCGCCCGGGGGATGGCTACACCTTC. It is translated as CASTWRPGDGYTF.

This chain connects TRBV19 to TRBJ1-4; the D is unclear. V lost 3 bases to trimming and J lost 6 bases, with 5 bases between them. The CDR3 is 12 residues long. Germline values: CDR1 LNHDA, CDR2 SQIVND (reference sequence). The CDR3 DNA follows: TGTGCCAGTAGTATCTCCCATGAAAAACTGTTTTTT. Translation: CASSISHEKLFF.

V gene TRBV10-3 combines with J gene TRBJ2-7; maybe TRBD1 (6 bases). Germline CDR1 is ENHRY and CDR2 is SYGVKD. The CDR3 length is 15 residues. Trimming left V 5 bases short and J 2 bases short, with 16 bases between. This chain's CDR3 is CAISPQGPAPYEQYF. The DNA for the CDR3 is TGTGCCATCAGTCCACAGGGACCTGCTCCCTACGAGCAGTACTTC.

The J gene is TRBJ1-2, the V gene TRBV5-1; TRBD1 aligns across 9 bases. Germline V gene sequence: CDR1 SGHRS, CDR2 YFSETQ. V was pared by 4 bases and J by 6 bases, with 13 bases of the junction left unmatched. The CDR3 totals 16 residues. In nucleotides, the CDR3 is TGCGCCAGCAGCCTGGACCCACAGGGGGCGTCGGATGGCTACACCTTC. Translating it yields CASSLDPQGASDGYTF.

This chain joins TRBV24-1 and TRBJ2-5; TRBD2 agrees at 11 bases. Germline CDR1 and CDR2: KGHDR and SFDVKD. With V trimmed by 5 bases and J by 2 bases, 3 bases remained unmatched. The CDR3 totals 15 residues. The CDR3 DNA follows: TGTGCCACCAGTGGGGGACTAGCGGAACAAGAGACCCAGTACTTC. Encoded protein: CATSGGLAEQETQYF.

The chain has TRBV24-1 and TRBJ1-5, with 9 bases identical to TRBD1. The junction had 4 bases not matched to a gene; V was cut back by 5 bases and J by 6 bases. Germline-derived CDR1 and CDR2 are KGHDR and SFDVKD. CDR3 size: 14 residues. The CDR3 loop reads CATSGTGVAQPQHF. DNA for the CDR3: TGTGCCACCAGTGGGACAGGGGTTGCTCAGCCCCAGCATTTT.

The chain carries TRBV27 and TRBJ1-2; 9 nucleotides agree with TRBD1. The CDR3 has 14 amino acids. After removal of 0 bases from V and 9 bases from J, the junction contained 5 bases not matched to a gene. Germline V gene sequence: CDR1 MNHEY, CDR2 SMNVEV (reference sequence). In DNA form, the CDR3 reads TGTGCCAGCAGTTTATCGGGGGGACAGGGTCGCTACACCTTC. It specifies CASSLSGGQGRYTF.

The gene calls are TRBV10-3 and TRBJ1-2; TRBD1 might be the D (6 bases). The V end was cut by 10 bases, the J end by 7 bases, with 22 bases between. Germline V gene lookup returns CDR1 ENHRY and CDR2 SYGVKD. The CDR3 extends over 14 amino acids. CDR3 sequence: CATIPLQGGSGYTF. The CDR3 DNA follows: TGTGCCACCATACCACTACAGGGAGGGAGTGGCTACACCTTC.

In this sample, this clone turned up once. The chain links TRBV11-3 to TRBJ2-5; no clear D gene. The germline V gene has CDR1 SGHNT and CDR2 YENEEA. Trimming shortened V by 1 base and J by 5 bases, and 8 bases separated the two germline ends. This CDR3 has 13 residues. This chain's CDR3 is CASSLVAAETQYF. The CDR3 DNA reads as TGTGCCAGCAGCTTAGTGGCAGCGGAGACCCAGTACTTC.

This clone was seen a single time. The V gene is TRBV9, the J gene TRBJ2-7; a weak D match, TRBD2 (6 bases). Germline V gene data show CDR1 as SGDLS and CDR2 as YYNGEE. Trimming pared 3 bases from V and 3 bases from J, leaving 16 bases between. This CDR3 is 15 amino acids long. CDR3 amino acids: CASSESSGLGYEQYF. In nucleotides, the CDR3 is TGTGCCAGCAGCGAATCATCGGGACTGGGCTACGAGCAGTACTTC.

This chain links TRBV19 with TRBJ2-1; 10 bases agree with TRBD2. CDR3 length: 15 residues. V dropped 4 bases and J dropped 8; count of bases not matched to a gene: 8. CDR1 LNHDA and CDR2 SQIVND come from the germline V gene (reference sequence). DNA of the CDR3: TGTGCCAGTAGTAAGCTAGCGGGAGTCAGGGATGAGCAGTTCTTC. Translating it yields CASSKLAGVRDEQFF.

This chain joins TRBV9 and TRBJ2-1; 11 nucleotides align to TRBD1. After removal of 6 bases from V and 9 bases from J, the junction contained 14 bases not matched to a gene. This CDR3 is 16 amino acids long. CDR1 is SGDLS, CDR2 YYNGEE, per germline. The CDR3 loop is CASTTDAGTGGSEQFF. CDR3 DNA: TGTGCCAGCACCACGGACGCCGGGACAGGGGGATCTGAGCAGTTCTTC.

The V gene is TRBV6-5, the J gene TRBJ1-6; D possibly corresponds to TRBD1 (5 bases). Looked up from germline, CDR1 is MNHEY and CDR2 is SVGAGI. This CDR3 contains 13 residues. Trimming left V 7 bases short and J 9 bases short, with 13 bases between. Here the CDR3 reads CASNGGTRSPLHF. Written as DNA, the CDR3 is TGTGCCAGCAACGGGGGTACACGTTCACCCCTCCACTTT.

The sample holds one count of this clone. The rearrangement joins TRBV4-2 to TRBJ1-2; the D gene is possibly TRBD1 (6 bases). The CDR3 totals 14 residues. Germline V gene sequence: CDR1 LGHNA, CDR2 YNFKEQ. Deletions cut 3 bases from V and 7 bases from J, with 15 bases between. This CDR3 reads CASSQNYRVSGYTF. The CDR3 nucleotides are TGTGCCAGCAGCCAGAACTACAGGGTCAGTGGCTACACCTTC.

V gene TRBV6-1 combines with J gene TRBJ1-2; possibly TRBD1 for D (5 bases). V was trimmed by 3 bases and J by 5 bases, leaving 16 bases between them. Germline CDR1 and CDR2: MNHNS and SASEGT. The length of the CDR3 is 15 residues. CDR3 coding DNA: TGTGCCAGCAGTGACATCCGCGGGGGGAGATATGGCTACACCTTC. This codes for CASSDIRGGRYGYTF.

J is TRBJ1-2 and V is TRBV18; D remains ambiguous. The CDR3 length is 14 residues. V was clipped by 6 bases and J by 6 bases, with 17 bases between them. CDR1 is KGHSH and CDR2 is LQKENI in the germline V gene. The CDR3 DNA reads TGTGCCAGCTCGCTTGCGGGTGCCGTAGATGGCTACACCTTC. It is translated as CASSLAGAVDGYTF.